The clone carrying this T cell receptor (beta chain) has at least ten counts. These data come from a study of CD8 T cells in ankylosing spondylitis. One entry per CDR3 protein, called by TCRdb with MiXCR from the 5' RACE reads. The sample has 250,000 or so distinct CDR3 sequences, roughly 18% seen once; the top ten hold roughly 34%. J gave up 1 base and V 4 bases, and 0 bases lay outside the gene matches. Germline values: CDR1 MNHEY, CDR2 SMNVEV (reference sequence). This CDR3 comprises 14 residues. The J gene is TRBJ1-5, the V gene TRBV27; 8 bases are a match to TRBD1. Sequenced input: blood, either unsorted or a sorted T cell fraction (not recorded which). The sequence was collected from a male donor with ankylosing spondylitis or in good health (not recorded which). The chain's CDR3 is CASSWTGSNQPQHF. DNA for the CDR3: TGTGCCAGCAGTTGGACAGGGAGCAATCAGCCCCAGCATTTT.